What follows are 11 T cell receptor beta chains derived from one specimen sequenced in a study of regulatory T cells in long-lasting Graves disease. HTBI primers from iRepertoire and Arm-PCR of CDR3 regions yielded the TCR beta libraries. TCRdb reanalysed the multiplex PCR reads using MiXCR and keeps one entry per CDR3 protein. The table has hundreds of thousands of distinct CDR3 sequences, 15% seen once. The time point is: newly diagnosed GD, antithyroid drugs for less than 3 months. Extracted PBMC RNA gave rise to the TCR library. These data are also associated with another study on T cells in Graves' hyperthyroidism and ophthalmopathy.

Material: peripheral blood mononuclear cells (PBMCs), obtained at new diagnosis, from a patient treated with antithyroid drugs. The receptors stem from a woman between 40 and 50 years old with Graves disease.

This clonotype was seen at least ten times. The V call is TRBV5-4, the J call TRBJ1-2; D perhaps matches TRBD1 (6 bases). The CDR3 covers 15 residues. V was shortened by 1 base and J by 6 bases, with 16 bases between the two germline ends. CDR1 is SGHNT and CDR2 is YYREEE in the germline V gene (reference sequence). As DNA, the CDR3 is TGTGCCAGCAGCTTGTTCGGTTTACAGGGTAATGGCTACACCTTC. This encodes CASSLFGLQGNGYTF.

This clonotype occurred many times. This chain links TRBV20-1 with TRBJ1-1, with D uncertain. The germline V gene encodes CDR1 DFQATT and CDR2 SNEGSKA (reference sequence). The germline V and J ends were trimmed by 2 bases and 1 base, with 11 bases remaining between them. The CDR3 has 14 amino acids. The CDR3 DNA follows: TGCAGTGCTAGATCCGGGGAGAAGAACACTGAAGCTTTCTTT. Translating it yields CSARSGEKNTEAFF.

The CDR3 region has the DNA TGTGCCAGCAGCTTAAGCGGGACAGGGATGGTTATGAACACTGAAGCTTTCTTT. It is translated as CASSLSGTGMVMNTEAFF. The chain has TRBV13 and TRBJ1-1, with 9 bases lining up with TRBD1. CDR3 length: 18 amino acids. CDR1 PRHDT and CDR2 FYEKMQ come from the germline V gene (reference sequence). The V gene end was trimmed by 2 bases and the J gene end by 0 bases; junction bases not matched to a gene: 10.

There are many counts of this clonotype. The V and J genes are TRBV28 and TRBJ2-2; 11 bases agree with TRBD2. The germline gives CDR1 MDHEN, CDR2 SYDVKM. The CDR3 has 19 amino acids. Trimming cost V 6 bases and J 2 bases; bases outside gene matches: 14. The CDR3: CASSSLRLAGGSNTGELFF. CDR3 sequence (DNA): TGTGCCAGCAGCTCCCTTAGGCTAGCGGGAGGATCTAACACCGGGGAGCTGTTTTTT.

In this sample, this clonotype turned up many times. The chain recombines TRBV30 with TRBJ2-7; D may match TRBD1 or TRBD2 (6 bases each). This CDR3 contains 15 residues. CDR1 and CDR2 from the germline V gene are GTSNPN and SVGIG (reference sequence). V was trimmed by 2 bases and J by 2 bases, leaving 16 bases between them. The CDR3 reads CAWSPLGGRTYEQYF. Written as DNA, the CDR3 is TGTGCCTGGAGTCCGCTTGGGGGGCGCACCTACGAGCAGTACTTC.

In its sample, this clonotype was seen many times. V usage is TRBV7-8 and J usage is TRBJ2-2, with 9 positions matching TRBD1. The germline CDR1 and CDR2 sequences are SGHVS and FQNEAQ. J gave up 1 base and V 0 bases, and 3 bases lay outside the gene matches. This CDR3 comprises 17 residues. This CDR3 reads CASSLASGQGNTGELFF. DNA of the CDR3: TGTGCCAGCAGCTTAGCTTCGGGACAGGGGAACACCGGGGAGCTGTTTTTT.

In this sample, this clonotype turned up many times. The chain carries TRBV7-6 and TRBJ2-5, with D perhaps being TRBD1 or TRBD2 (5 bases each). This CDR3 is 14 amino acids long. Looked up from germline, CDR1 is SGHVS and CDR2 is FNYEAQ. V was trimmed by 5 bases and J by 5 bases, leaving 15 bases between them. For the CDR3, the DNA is TGTGCCAGCAGCGGAGGTGGGGCGTGGGAGACCCAGTACTTC. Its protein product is CASSGGGAWETQYF. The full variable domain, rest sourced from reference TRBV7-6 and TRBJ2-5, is GAGVSQSPRYKVTKRGQDVALRCDPISGHVSLYWYRQALGQGPEFLTYFNYEAQQDKSGLPNDRFSAERPEGSISTLTIQRTEQRDSAMYRCASSGGGAWETQYFGPGTRLLVL.

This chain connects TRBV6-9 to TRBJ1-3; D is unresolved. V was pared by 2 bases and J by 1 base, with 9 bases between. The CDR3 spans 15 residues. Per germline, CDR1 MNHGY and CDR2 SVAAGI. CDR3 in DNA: TGTGCCAGCAGTTATCGTAGGGATTCTGGAAACACCATATATTTT. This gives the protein CASSYRRDSGNTIYF.

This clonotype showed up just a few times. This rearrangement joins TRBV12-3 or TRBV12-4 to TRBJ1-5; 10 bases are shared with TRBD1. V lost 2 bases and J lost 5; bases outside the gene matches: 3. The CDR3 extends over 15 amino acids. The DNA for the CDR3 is TGTGCCAGCAGTTTATGGGACAGGGGTCATCAGCCCCAGCATTTT. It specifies CASSLWDRGHQPQHF.

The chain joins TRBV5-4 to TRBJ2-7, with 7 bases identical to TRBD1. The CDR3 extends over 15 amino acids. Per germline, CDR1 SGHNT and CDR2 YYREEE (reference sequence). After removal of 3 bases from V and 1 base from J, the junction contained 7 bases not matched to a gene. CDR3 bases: TGTGCCAGCAGCTACCTAGGGACAGCTTCCTACGAGCAGTACTTC. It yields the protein CASSYLGTASYEQYF.

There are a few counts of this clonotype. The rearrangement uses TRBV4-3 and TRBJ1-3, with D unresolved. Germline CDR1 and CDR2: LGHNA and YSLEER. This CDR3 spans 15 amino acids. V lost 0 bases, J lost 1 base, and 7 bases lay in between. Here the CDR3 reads CASSQDFGSGNTIYF. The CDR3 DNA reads TGCGCCAGCAGCCAAGATTTCGGTTCTGGAAACACCATATATTTT.